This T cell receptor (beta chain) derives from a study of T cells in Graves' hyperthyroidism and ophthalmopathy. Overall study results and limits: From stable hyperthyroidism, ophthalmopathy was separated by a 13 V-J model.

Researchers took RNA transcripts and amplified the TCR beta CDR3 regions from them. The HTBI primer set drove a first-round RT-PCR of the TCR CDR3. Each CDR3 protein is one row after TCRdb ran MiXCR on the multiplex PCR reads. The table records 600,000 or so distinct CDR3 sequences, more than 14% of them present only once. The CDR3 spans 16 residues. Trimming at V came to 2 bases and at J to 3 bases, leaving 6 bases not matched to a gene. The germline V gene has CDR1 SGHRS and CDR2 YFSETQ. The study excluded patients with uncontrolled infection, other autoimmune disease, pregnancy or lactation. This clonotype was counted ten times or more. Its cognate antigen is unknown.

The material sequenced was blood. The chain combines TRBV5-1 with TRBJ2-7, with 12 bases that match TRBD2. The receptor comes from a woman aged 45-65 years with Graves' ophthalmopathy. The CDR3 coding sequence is TGCGCCAGCAGCTTAAGAACTAGCGGGAGGTTCTACGAGCAGTACTTC. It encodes CASSLRTSGRFYEQYF.